This passage covers 12 T cell receptor beta chains from one sample sequenced in a study of beta chain features in type 1 diabetes. Expressed TCRB transcripts got sequenced, as all isolated RNA was reverse transcribed. Profiling relied on immunoSEQ multiplex PCR, and the TCRdb table lists in-frame clones only, not all of them. The repertoire holds around 400,000 clones, with less than 15% as singletons. Sequences were obtained from naive CD4+ T cells from blood. Receptor source: a woman under 30 in good health.

Only a few counts were recorded for this clone. The chain is built from TRBV15 and TRBJ1-2; weak D call: TRBD1 (5 bases). Trimming cost V 1 base and J 7 bases, with 10 bases left between them. The CDR3 totals 13 residues. Germline CDR1 reads LNHNV; CDR2 reads YYDKDF (reference sequence). DNA of the CDR3: TGTGCCACCAGCAGAGGTTCAGGGATTGGCTACACCTTC. It encodes CATSRGSGIGYTF.

This chain links TRBV15 with TRBJ2-4, with 8 nucleotides matching TRBD1. Germline CDR1 is LNHNV and CDR2 is YYDKDF (reference sequence). The CDR3 length is 19 residues. J lost 1 base, V lost 4 bases, and 15 bases had no gene match. Written as DNA, the CDR3 is TGTGCCACCAGCATAACAGGGGGGCTAGGGTTATATGCCAAAAACATTCAGTACTTC. This codes for CATSITGGLGLYAKNIQYF.

This clone came up a few times. This chain uses TRBV30 with TRBJ2-7; tentatively, D is TRBD2 (5 bases). CDR1 is GTSNPN and CDR2 is SVGIG in the germline V gene (reference sequence). V was cut by 2 bases and J by 3 bases, with 11 bases left in between. This CDR3 contains 13 residues. The CDR3 DNA follows: TGTGCCTGGAGTATGAGGGCTTTCTACGAGCAGTACTTC. Protein sequence: CAWSMRAFYEQYF.

This clone was counted between two and nine times. The rearrangement joins TRBV25-1 to TRBJ2-7, with 14 bases aligning to TRBD2. The V segment lost 5 bases and the J segment 5 bases; nucleotides outside the gene matches: 11. Germline V gives CDR1 MGHDK, CDR2 SYGVNS. The length of the CDR3 is 17 residues. CDR3 coding DNA: TGTGCCAGCAGTACCGGGACTAGCGGGAGACCATCCCACGAGCAGTACTTC. This gives the protein CASSTGTSGRPSHEQYF.

In this sample, this clone turned up a few times. The CDR3 sequence: CASTGSSYNEQFF. CDR3 nucleotides: TGTGCCAGCACGGGGAGCTCCTACAATGAGCAGTTCTTC. The V call is TRBV28, the J call TRBJ2-1; weak D call: TRBD2 (5 bases). The CDR3 extends over 13 amino acids. V lost 7 bases and J 0 bases, leaving 7 bases between the germline ends. Germline V gene sequence: CDR1 MDHEN, CDR2 SYDVKM.

In this sample, this clone turned up a few times. CDR3 sequence reads: CASSLVLAGTYEQYF. CDR3 in DNA: TGCGCCAGCAGCTTGGTACTAGCGGGAACCTACGAGCAGTACTTC. The chain couples TRBV5-1 to TRBJ2-7; 10 bases fit TRBD2. The CDR3 totals 15 residues. Germline CDR1 is SGHRS and CDR2 is YFSETQ. V lost 0 bases and J lost 2; bases outside the gene matches: 2.

This sequence joins TRBV28 and TRBJ2-6; 8 bases fit TRBD1. The V gene end was trimmed by 4 bases and the J gene end by 2 bases; junction bases not matched to a gene: 1. Germline CDR1 and CDR2: MDHEN and SYDVKM. The CDR3 spans 15 residues. The CDR3 sequence: CASSSTGAGANVLTF. As DNA, the CDR3 is TGTGCCAGCAGTTCGACAGGGGCTGGGGCCAACGTCCTGACTTTC.

Of note for this clone: The sample holds other DNA sequences that translate to the same CDR3. This chain uses TRBV30 with TRBJ1-2, with D tentatively TRBD1 (6 bases). Germline CDR1 reads GTSNPN; CDR2 reads SVGIG (reference sequence). The CDR3 length is 14 residues. V lost 0 bases to trimming and J lost 4 bases, with 12 bases between them. CDR3 region: CAWSVQGSGYGYTF. CDR3 DNA sequence: TGTGCCTGGAGTGTACAGGGTTCTGGCTATGGCTACACCTTC.

In its sample, this clone was seen a few times. The chain couples TRBV29-1 to TRBJ2-5; 8 nucleotides match TRBD1. The trim removed 2 bases at V and 2 bases at J, leaving 4 bases unmatched. The CDR3 totals 14 residues. Per germline, CDR1 SQVTM and CDR2 ANQGSEA. The CDR3 region is CSVELGDRQETQYF. The CDR3 DNA reads TGCAGCGTTGAATTGGGGGACAGGCAAGAGACCCAGTACTTC. Full variable domain (outside the CDR3, taken from reference TRBV29-1 and TRBJ2-5): SAVISQKPSRDICQRGTSLTIQCQVDSQVTMMFWYRQQPGQSLTLIATANQGSEATYESGFVIDKFPISRPNLTFSTLTVSNMSPEDSSIYLCSVELGDRQETQYFGPGTRLLVL.

The chain has TRBV4-3 and TRBJ1-1; TRBD1 matches at 9 bases. The CDR3 is 16 residues long. Germline V gene lookup returns CDR1 LGHNA and CDR2 YSLEER. Trimming took 4 bases from V and 1 from J; bases not matched to a gene: 7. The chain's CDR3 is CASSPGQGPRNTEAFF. CDR3 sequence (DNA): TGCGCCAGCAGCCCCGGACAGGGGCCACGGAACACTGAAGCTTTCTTT.

Only a few counts were recorded for this clone. V and J are TRBV11-3 and TRBJ2-3, with 11 nucleotides matching TRBD2. Germline V gives CDR1 SGHNT, CDR2 YENEEA. This CDR3 comprises 16 residues. V lost 0 bases to trimming and J lost 7 bases; unmatched junction nucleotides: 6. CDR3: CASSLDLASGRNTQYF. In nucleotides, the CDR3 is TGTGCCAGCAGCTTAGATCTGGCTAGCGGGAGGAATACGCAGTATTTT.

This clone was counted a few times. The CDR3 bases are TGCAGCGTGAAACAGGGGGTAGACAATGAGCAGTTCTTC. This encodes CSVKQGVDNEQFF. The chain combines TRBV29-1 with TRBJ2-1, with 8 bases aligning to TRBD1. With V trimmed by 6 bases and J by 5 bases, 6 bases remained unmatched. The CDR3 contains 13 residues. Germline assignment: CDR1 SQVTM and CDR2 ANQGSEA.